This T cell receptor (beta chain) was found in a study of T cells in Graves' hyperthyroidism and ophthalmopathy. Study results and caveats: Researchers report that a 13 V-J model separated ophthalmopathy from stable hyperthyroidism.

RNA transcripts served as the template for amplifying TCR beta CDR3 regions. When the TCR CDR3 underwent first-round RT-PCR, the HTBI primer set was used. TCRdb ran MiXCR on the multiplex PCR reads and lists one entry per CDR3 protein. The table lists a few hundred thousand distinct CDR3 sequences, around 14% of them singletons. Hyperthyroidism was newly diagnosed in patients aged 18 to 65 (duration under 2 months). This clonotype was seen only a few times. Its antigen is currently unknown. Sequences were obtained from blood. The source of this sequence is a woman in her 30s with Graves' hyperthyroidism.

The CDR3: CASSIRGLLRSYEQYF. The DNA for the CDR3 is TGTGCCAGCAGTATCAGGGGGCTATTACGCTCCTACGAGCAGTACTTC. The chain joins TRBV28 to TRBJ2-7; 8 positions match TRBD1. The CDR3 consists of 16 residues. The J segment lost 0 bases and the V segment lost 5 bases, leaving 9 bases of the junction unmatched. CDR1 and CDR2 (germline): MDHEN, SYDVKM. Filled out from reference TRBV28 and TRBJ2-7, the complete variable domain reads DVKVTQSSRYLVKRTGEKVFLECVQDMDHENMFWYRQDPGLGLRLIYFSYDVKMKEKGDIPEGYSVSREKKERFSLILESASTNQTSMYLCASSIRGLLRSYEQYFGPGTRLTVT.